This is a list of T cell receptor beta chains from one sample in a study of T-cell memory formation after mild COVID-19. From the 5' RACE reads, TCRdb called clonotypes with MiXCR, one entry per CDR3 protein. The table includes approximately 250,000 distinct CDR3 sequences, over 15% detected once. Sequencing was done on a sample of PBMCs or a T cell subset sorted from them (not recorded which). The receptor source for this set is a man younger than 35 who had mild COVID-19 (a few samples of this study predate the infection). Cell type and time point are not known. Each CDR3 is given with its conserved first and last residue. Fields, in order: clone size, D gene, J gene, V gene, CDR3 DNA, CDR3 protein. A D gene is named only where the DNA matches it firmly. Not every row has a clone size; where given, it reads once, few, many or a size class.

size: few; D: TRBD1; J: TRBJ2-3; V: TRBV14; DNA: TGTGCCAGCAGCCAGGGCCTAAACAGGGGCACGCAGTATTTT; CDR3: CASSQGLNRGTQYF
size: many; D: .; J: TRBJ2-5; V: TRBV7-8; DNA: TGTGCCAGCAGCCCACCCCAGGGGAGGAGGTCGAAGACCCAGTACTTC; CDR3: CASSPPQGRRSKTQYF
size: many; D: TRBD2; J: TRBJ2-2; V: TRBV5-1; DNA: TGCGCCAGCAGCCGTAGCGGGGTGAACACCGGGGAGCTGTTTTTT; CDR3: CASSRSGVNTGELFF
size: few; D: TRBD1; J: TRBJ1-1; V: TRBV6-5; DNA: TGTGCCAGCAGTACAGGGGGCGGTAACACTGAAGCTTTCTTT; CDR3: CASSTGGGNTEAFF
size: few; D: .; J: TRBJ2-3; V: TRBV5-4; DNA: TGTGCCAGCAGCCGCCCGCAGGAACGTGCAGATACGCAGTATTTT; CDR3: CASSRPQERADTQYF
size: .; D: TRBD2; J: TRBJ2-3; V: TRBV5-1; DNA: TGCGCCAGCAGCCCCCGGGACGGGGGGATAGATACGCAGTATTTT; CDR3: CASSPRDGGIDTQYF
size: few; D: .; J: TRBJ2-1; V: TRBV5-1; DNA: TGCGCCAGCGCTGACATCCGGGACATCCCGTTCTTC; CDR3: CASADIRDIPFF
size: .; D: .; J: TRBJ2-2; V: TRBV12-3/TRBV12-4; DNA: TGTGCCAGCAGTATTGAAGAGAACACCGGGGAGCTGTTTTTT; CDR3: CASSIEENTGELFF
size: many; D: .; J: TRBJ1-1; V: TRBV7-3; DNA: TGTGCCAGCAGCTCCTGGAACACTGAAGCTTTCTTT; CDR3: CASSSWNTEAFF
size: few; D: .; J: TRBJ1-2; V: TRBV7-2; DNA: TGTGCCAGCAGCATCGGACGGGGACCTTATGGCTACACCTTC; CDR3: CASSIGRGPYGYTF
size: .; D: .; J: TRBJ1-1; V: TRBV25-1; DNA: TGTGCCAGCAGTGAAGGGCTCAGCGGCACTGAAGCTTTCTTT; CDR3: CASSEGLSGTEAFF
size: .; D: .; J: TRBJ1-2; V: TRBV20-1; DNA: TGCAGTGCTAGAGACAGGGTCGGCTATGGCTACACCTTC; CDR3: CSARDRVGYGYTF
size: .; D: TRBD2; J: TRBJ2-3; V: TRBV7-2; DNA: TGTGCCAGCAGTACCGTTGGTGCGGGGGGCGCGGGTTATACGCAGTATTTT; CDR3: CASSTVGAGGAGYTQYF
size: few; D: .; J: TRBJ2-3; V: TRBV12-3/TRBV12-4; DNA: TGTGCCAGCAGTACGAACGACAGGATGAATACGCAGTATTTT; CDR3: CASSTNDRMNTQYF
size: few; D: TRBD1; J: TRBJ1-6; V: TRBV5-6; DNA: TGTGCCAGCAGTCCCAGGGGGTCGGATGGTTCACCCCTCCACTTT; CDR3: CASSPRGSDGSPLHF
size: .; D: .; J: TRBJ1-1; V: TRBV5-6; DNA: TGTGCCAGCAGCTTCCCCGACAGCGACACTGAAGCTTTCTTT; CDR3: CASSFPDSDTEAFF
size: .; D: .; J: TRBJ1-1; V: TRBV19; DNA: TGTGCCAGTAGCCGACTCTTCATGAACACTGAAGCTTTCTTT; CDR3: CASSRLFMNTEAFF
size: many; D: .; J: TRBJ2-7; V: TRBV27; DNA: TGTGCCAGCAGTTTATCTTTCTCCTACGAGCAGTACTTC; CDR3: CASSLSFSYEQYF
size: few; D: TRBD1; J: TRBJ1-5; V: TRBV5-1; DNA: TGCGCCAGCAGCTTGACAGGGGGCGCATGGCAGCCCCAGCATTTT; CDR3: CASSLTGGAWQPQHF
size: .; D: .; J: TRBJ1-1; V: TRBV7-3; DNA: TGTGCCAGCAGAGGGCCGAACACTGAAGCTTTCTTT; CDR3: CASRGPNTEAFF
size: few; D: .; J: TRBJ2-5; V: TRBV5-1; DNA: TGCGCCAGCAGCTTAAACGATGGGGAGACCCAGTACTTC; CDR3: CASSLNDGETQYF
size: once; D: .; J: TRBJ1-1; V: TRBV4-3; DNA: TGCGCCAGCAGCCAAGATACGGATAACAGTGAAGCTTTCTTT; CDR3: CASSQDTDNSEAFF
size: few; D: TRBD1; J: TRBJ1-3; V: TRBV12-3/TRBV12-4; DNA: TGTGCCAGCAGGGGCGGGACAGGCGGTGGAAACACCATATATTTT; CDR3: CASRGGTGGGNTIYF